This T cell receptor (beta chain) was identified during a study of blood T cell repertoires in COVID-19. Study at large: Both acute and convalescent COVID-19 samples were obtained from the United States, Italy and Spain. The analysed material was cDNA or gDNA that came from T cells, B-cell-depleted T cells, or PBMCs.

Per the study methods: Cell counts per sample came from amplifying reference gene primers. Libraries were prepared by immunoSEQ multiplex PCR; TCRdb keeps only in-frame clonotypes and omits some of them. The V and J calls and clone size were taken over from that table, and D and trimming were inferred from the DNA. The sample records roughly 59,000 clones, roughly 81% being singletons. Germline CDR1 LGHNA, CDR2 YNFKEQ. Trimming cost V 3 bases and J 1 base; bases outside gene matches: 6. The CDR3 sequence is 16 residues long. This TCR was sampled from an elderly man with acute or convalescent COVID-19. This rearrangement joins TRBV4-2 to TRBJ2-3, with TRBD1 matching over 8 bases. Source material: peripheral blood. The CDR3 region is CASSHSGTGRTDTQYF. The DNA for the CDR3 is TGTGCCAGCAGCCATTCCGGGACAGGACGCACAGATACGCAGTATTTT.